The 23 T cell receptor beta chains presented below share a single source sample, sequenced in a study of response to subunit inactivated influenza vaccine. A single record per CDR3 protein comes from TCRdb applying MiXCR to the RT-PCR reads. The sample consists of around 320,000 distinct CDR3 sequences, approximately 21% of them appearing once. The sample in question was PBMCs from blood, obtained 21 months after vaccination. Every receptor here comes from a man between 50 and 75 years old who received an inactivated influenza vaccine.

This chain joins TRBV12-3 or TRBV12-4 and TRBJ2-2; D may be TRBD1 or TRBD2 (5 bases each). Trimming pared 3 bases from V and 1 base from J, leaving 9 bases between. The CDR3 runs 15 residues. The CDR3 loop reads CASSFRDGNTGELFF. The DNA of the CDR3 is TGTGCCAGCAGTTTCCGGGACGGGAACACCGGGGAGCTGTTTTTT.

This clonotype was seen a handful of times. The rearrangement uses TRBV2 and TRBJ2-1; no clear D. Between the trimmed V and J ends, which lost 4 bases and 6 bases, there was a span of 7 bases. CDR3 length: 12 residues. CDR1 is SNHLY, CDR2 FYNNEI, per germline. The CDR3 sequence: CASSVHRNEQFF. CDR3 nucleotide sequence: TGTGCCAGCAGTGTTCACCGCAATGAGCAGTTCTTC. Combining the CDR3 with reference TRBV2 and TRBJ2-1 gives the whole variable domain EPEVTQTPSHQVTQMGQEVILRCVPISNHLYFYWYRQILGQKVEFLVSFYNNEISEKSEIFDDQFSVERPDGSNFTLKIRSTKLEDSAMYFCASSVHRNEQFFGPGTRLTVL.

This clonotype was seen a few times. The gene calls are TRBV29-1 and TRBJ1-2, with D possibly being TRBD1 (6 bases). This CDR3 is built from 12 residues. The ends were cut back, 6 bases at V and 6 bases at J, with 14 bases in the middle. Germline V CDR1 and CDR2: SQVTM, ANQGSEA. The CDR3 region has the DNA TGCAGCGTCCAAGGGGGAGTCCATGGCTACACCTTC. It codes for CSVQGGVHGYTF.

This clonotype came up a few times. J is TRBJ1-1 and V is TRBV9; 9 bases fit TRBD1. Germline CDR1 SGDLS, CDR2 YYNGEE. V lost 7 bases to trimming and J lost 3 bases; unmatched junction nucleotides: 1. The CDR3 totals 12 residues. The CDR3 region is CASGDRDTEAFF. The CDR3 DNA sequence: TGTGCCAGCGGGGACAGGGACACTGAAGCTTTCTTT.

The sample holds many counts of this clonotype. The V and J genes are TRBV28 and TRBJ2-1; D is unclear. Germline values: CDR1 MDHEN, CDR2 SYDVKM. This CDR3 has 14 amino acids. V gave up 2 bases and J gave up 7 bases, with 12 bases separating them. The CDR3, as DNA: TGTGCCAGCAGTTTAATGTACTCCCGAAATGAGCAGTTCTTC. Translated, it gives CASSLMYSRNEQFF.

The J gene is TRBJ2-7, the V gene TRBV20-1; 12 positions match TRBD2. Losses at the gene ends were 4 bases for V and 4 bases for J; bases not matched to a gene: 5. The CDR3 is 14 residues long. The germline CDR1 and CDR2 sequences are DFQATT and SNEGSKA (reference sequence). This CDR3 is CSATPGTSGYEQYF. CDR3 DNA: TGCAGTGCTACCCCCGGGACTAGCGGGTACGAGCAGTACTTC.

The chain uses TRBV12-3 or TRBV12-4 and TRBJ1-2; D gene unclear. V was pared by 3 bases and J by 5 bases, with 7 bases between. The CDR3 runs 12 residues. In DNA form, the CDR3 reads TGTGCCAGCAGTTTCCCTGATTATGGCTACACCTTC. Translating gives CASSFPDYGYTF.

The chain uses TRBV12-3 or TRBV12-4 and TRBJ1-1, with D hard to call. V was cut by 3 bases and J by 0 bases, with 11 bases left in between. The CDR3 sequence is 15 residues long. CDR3 region: CASSFGTTMNTEAFF. In DNA form, the CDR3 reads TGTGCCAGCAGTTTCGGTACAACGATGAACACTGAAGCTTTCTTT.

Only a few counts were recorded for this clonotype. This rearrangement joins TRBV12-3 or TRBV12-4 to TRBJ2-2; D not resolved. The CDR3 extends over 12 amino acids. The V and J ends lost 6 bases and 5 bases respectively, with 7 bases between them. The CDR3 DNA follows: TGTGCCAGCAGCAGATTAACCGGGGAGCTGTTTTTT. This translates into CASSRLTGELFF.

This clonotype was picked up a small number of times. This chain joins TRBV20-1 and TRBJ1-1; 7 positions agree with TRBD1. Germline CDR1 DFQATT, CDR2 SNEGSKA (reference sequence). The junction had 11 bases not matched to a gene; V was cut back by 0 bases and J by 7 bases. The CDR3 consists of 15 residues. CDR3 nucleotide sequence: TGCAGTGCTAGAGATTGGCGGGCGCAGGGGGGTGAAGCTTTCTTT. It specifies CSARDWRAQGGEAFF.

The chain joins TRBV20-1 to TRBJ2-5, with D possibly being TRBD1 or TRBD2 (6 bases each). CDR1 DFQATT and CDR2 SNEGSKA come from the germline V gene (reference sequence). This CDR3 is built from 14 residues. V was shortened by 6 bases and J by 4 bases, with 18 bases between the two germline ends. As DNA, the CDR3 is TGCAGTGCCCCAACCCAGGGGCGGGGAGAGACCCAGTACTTC. Protein: CSAPTQGRGETQYF.

This clonotype was seen only a few times. The chain uses TRBV24-1 and TRBJ2-6; 7 bases are shared with TRBD2. The germline CDR1 and CDR2 sequences are KGHDR and SFDVKD. With 3 bases clipped from V and 1 base from J, the junction kept 8 bases outside the gene matches. The CDR3 length is 18 residues. The CDR3 protein is CATSDGRGKSSGANVLTF. CDR3 nucleotide sequence: TGTGCCACCAGTGATGGGAGGGGAAAGTCATCTGGGGCCAACGTCCTGACTTTC.

This clonotype was seen more than once but under ten times. The rearrangement uses TRBV6-5 and TRBJ1-6; D may be TRBD1 (5 bases). There are 16 residues in the CDR3. Germline V gives CDR1 MNHEY, CDR2 SVGAGI. V was cut by 0 bases and J by 7 bases, with 13 bases left in between. The CDR3 region is CASSYSIRVLNSPLHF. CDR3 in DNA: TGTGCCAGCAGTTACTCTATCAGGGTTCTAAATTCACCCCTCCACTTT.

The chain uses TRBV7-9 and TRBJ1-2; D gene unclear. V was trimmed by 6 bases and J by 0 bases, leaving 14 bases between them. Germline CDR1 reads SEHNR; CDR2 reads FQNEAQ (reference sequence). The CDR3 runs 15 residues. This chain's CDR3 is CASRSEGGSNYGYTF. CDR3 coding DNA: TGTGCCAGCAGATCAGAGGGTGGATCTAACTATGGCTACACCTTC.

This clonotype occurred a few times. The gene calls are TRBV6-5 and TRBJ1-2; maybe TRBD1 (6 bases). Trimming removed 2 bases from V and 4 bases from J, with 11 bases in between. The CDR3 has 14 residues. CDR1 and CDR2 (germline): MNHEY, SVGAGI. The CDR3 coding sequence is TGTGCCAGCAGTTACGGGGGGCTCGCCTATGGCTACACCTTC. Its protein is CASSYGGLAYGYTF.

V gene TRBV20-1 combines with J gene TRBJ1-5; no reliable D call. The CDR3 totals 13 residues. Germline lookup yields CDR1 DFQATT and CDR2 SNEGSKA (reference sequence). Deletions cut 1 base from V and 6 bases from J, with 10 bases between. CDR3 protein: CSARGPVGQPQHF. The CDR3 bases are TGCAGTGCTAGAGGTCCGGTGGGTCAGCCCCAGCATTTT.

The chain has TRBV2 and TRBJ1-4; no firm D call. There are 14 residues in the CDR3. V dropped 1 base and J dropped 3 bases, with 6 bases sitting between them. The germline gives CDR1 SNHLY, CDR2 FYNNEI. The CDR3: CASSEESPNEKLFF. The CDR3 bases are TGTGCCAGCAGTGAAGAGTCACCTAATGAAAAACTGTTTTTT.

This clonotype has more than one count but fewer than ten. The rearrangement links TRBV7-2 to TRBJ1-2; D remains unclear. Germline V gives CDR1 SGHTA, CDR2 FQGNSA. This CDR3 is 14 amino acids long. The germline V and J ends were trimmed by 0 bases and 6 bases, with 11 bases remaining between them. This CDR3 reads CASSLARKEHGYTF. The CDR3 region has the DNA TGTGCCAGCAGCTTAGCGCGGAAGGAACATGGCTACACCTTC.

On this clonotype itself: At one boundary the junction diverges from the germline segment, which might be a read error. The V gene is TRBV9, the J gene TRBJ1-6; D remains unclear. Germline lookup yields CDR1 SGDLS and CDR2 YYNGEE. This CDR3 region has 15 residues. DNA for the CDR3: TGTGCCAGCAGGGCCAGTGACTCCTATAATTCACCCCTCCAATTT. This translates into CASRASDSYNSPLQF.

V usage is TRBV5-1 and J usage is TRBJ2-1; TRBD2 agrees at 7 bases. Germline V CDR1 and CDR2: SGHRS, YFSETQ. CDR3 length: 14 amino acids. V trimming: 4 bases; J trimming: 7 bases; junction bases outside the gene matches: 8. The CDR3 nucleotides are TGCGCCAGCAGCCAAAGGGACTATGGGAATGAGCAGTTCTTC. Protein sequence: CASSQRDYGNEQFF.

This clonotype was seen a handful of times. The V gene is TRBV12-3 or TRBV12-4, the J gene TRBJ1-2; possible D gene TRBD1, 5 bases. V shed 2 bases and J shed 3 bases, with 10 bases lying between them. The CDR3 contains 14 residues. CDR3 nucleotides: TGTGCCAGCAGTTTACAGGCGGGGGACTATGGCTACACCTTC. It is translated as CASSLQAGDYGYTF.

The sample holds a few counts of this clonotype. The chain has TRBV6-2 or TRBV6-3 and TRBJ2-7; a possible D gene is TRBD1 (6 bases). Deletions cut 2 bases from V and 0 bases from J, with 14 bases between. Germline V gives CDR1 MNHEY, CDR2 SVGEGT. CDR3 length: 16 amino acids. The CDR3 is CASSYVGGPRSYEQYF. The CDR3 DNA reads as TGTGCCAGCAGTTACGTTGGGGGCCCTCGCTCCTACGAGCAGTACTTC.

In this sample, this clonotype turned up a few times. The chain recombines TRBV4-2 with TRBJ2-5, with D unclear. The CDR3 loop spans 15 amino acids. V was trimmed by 0 bases and J by 5 bases, leaving 13 bases between them. CDR1 LGHNA and CDR2 YNFKEQ come from the germline V gene. In DNA, the CDR3 is TGTGCCAGCAGCCAAGATCAGGCAGGCTGGGAGACCCAGTACTTC. Translating gives CASSQDQAGWETQYF.